Presented here are 5 T cell receptor beta chains from one specimen sequenced in a study of cytomegalovirus exposure and HLA in healthy donors. Amplification used 60 Vbeta primers and 13 Jbeta primers. Method: immunoSEQ multiplex PCR; TCRdb's copy keeps in-frame clones and lacks some. The repertoire includes about 130,000 clones, approximately 85% of them detected once, and 1.5% to 2% sits in the top ten. The sequenced sample was PBMCs. The receptors here all came from a boy younger than 18 in good health and CMV-seronegative.

The chain joins TRBV2 to TRBJ2-1; 12 positions agree with TRBD2. V was clipped by 6 bases and J by 5 bases; unmatched bases: 5. Germline V gene lookup returns CDR1 SNHLY and CDR2 FYNNEI. CDR3 length: 15 amino acids. The CDR3 sequence is CASRPTSGGNNEQFF. The DNA of the CDR3 is TGTGCCAGCAGGCCGACTAGCGGGGGAAACAATGAGCAGTTCTTC.

The genes are TRBV15 and TRBJ1-4, with 10 bases aligning to TRBD1. With V trimmed by 1 base and J by 7 bases, 3 bases remained unmatched. This CDR3 contains 15 residues. Germline values: CDR1 LNHNV, CDR2 YYDKDF (reference sequence). The CDR3: CATSRGGTGAEKLFF. CDR3 DNA: TGTGCCACCAGCAGAGGAGGGACAGGGGCTGAAAAACTGTTTTTT. Variable domain in full (rest from reference TRBV15 and TRBJ1-4): DAMVIQNPRYQVTQFGKPVTLSCSQTLNHNVMYWYQQKSSQAPKLLFHYYDKDFNNEADTPDNFQSRRPNTSFCFLDIRSPGLGDTAMYLCATSRGGTGAEKLFFGSGTQLSVL.

The gene calls are TRBV7-2 and TRBJ1-1, with a possible D match to TRBD1 (6 bases). Per germline, CDR1 SGHTA and CDR2 FQGNSA. The V end was cut by 5 bases, the J end by 4 bases, with 14 bases between. The CDR3 contains 14 residues. CDR3 nucleotide sequence: TGTGCCAGCAGCCCAGTGGGGGCAGCCACTGAAGCTTTCTTT. Protein product: CASSPVGAATEAFF.

The rearrangement uses TRBV2 and TRBJ2-3, with 14 bases fitting TRBD2. The CDR3 has 17 residues. The V gene's germline CDR1 is SNHLY and CDR2 FYNNEI. J was trimmed by 4 bases and V by 10 bases; bases with no gene match: 13. The CDR3 DNA reads TGTGCCAAAAGACTAGCGGGAGGGCCAGGCCAGGCAGATACGCAGTATTTT. Protein: CAKRLAGGPGQADTQYF.

This clone was picked up one time. The chain couples TRBV6-5 to TRBJ2-3; no reliable D call. Germline CDR1 MNHEY, CDR2 SVGAGI. The V end was cut by 0 bases, the J end by 3 bases, with 7 bases between. This CDR3 comprises 14 residues. Written as DNA, the CDR3 is TGTGCCAGCAGTTACTCACAGTGGACAGATACGCAGTATTTT. It translates to CASSYSQWTDTQYF.